A single sample gave rise to the 8 T cell receptor beta chains below, sequenced in a study of blood T cell repertoires in COVID-19. Here immunoSEQ multiplex PCR was the method, and the copy in TCRdb shows in-frame clones only, minus some. The sample has roughly 210,000 clones, roughly 84% seen once. The material sequenced was PBMCs or T cells enriched from blood (not recorded which). The receptor source for this set is a man between 25 and 39 years old in a cohort exposed to, infected with or recovered from COVID-19 (not recorded which).

This clone has ten or more counts. CDR3 sequence: CATSREGDYEQYF. The CDR3 nucleotides read TGTGCCACCAGCAGGGAGGGAGACTACGAGCAGTACTTC. The chain uses TRBV15 and TRBJ2-7, with TRBD2 as a possible D gene (6 bases). The ends were cut back, 3 bases at V and 3 bases at J, with 9 bases in the middle. Germline values: CDR1 LNHNV, CDR2 YYDKDF (reference sequence). The length of the CDR3 is 13 residues. Filled out from reference TRBV15 and TRBJ2-7, the complete variable domain reads DAMVIQNPRYQVTQFGKPVTLSCSQTLNHNVMYWYQQKSSQAPKLLFHYYDKDFNNEADTPDNFQSRRPNTSFCFLDIRSPGLGDTAMYLCATSREGDYEQYFGPGTRLTVT.

The V call is TRBV3-1 (or the pseudogene TRBV3-2), the J call TRBJ2-1; no definite D call. Germline CDR1 and CDR2: LGHDT and YNNKEL (reference sequence). This CDR3 comprises 13 residues. V dropped 0 bases and J dropped 9 bases, with 9 bases sitting between them. CDR3 region: CASSQEIVSEQFF. In DNA, the CDR3 is TGTGCCAGCAGCCAAGAAATAGTTTCTGAGCAGTTCTTC.

The CDR3 spells CASSLPLGPYEQYF. The CDR3 nucleotides read TGTGCCAGCAGCTTACCTCTGGGGCCCTACGAGCAGTACTTC. The chain combines TRBV11-2 with TRBJ2-7; D may be TRBD1 (5 bases). With 2 bases removed from V and 2 bases from J, the gap between germline ends came to 10 bases. Germline lookup yields CDR1 SGHAT and CDR2 FQNNGV. The length of the CDR3 is 14 residues.

The CDR3 DNA sequence: TGTGCCAGTCGACAGGGGTCAGAGACCCAGTACTTC. It encodes CASRQGSETQYF. The gene calls are TRBV19 and TRBJ2-5; 8 bases match TRBD1. CDR3 length: 12 residues. The germline CDR1 and CDR2 sequences are LNHDA and SQIVND (reference sequence). The V segment lost 8 bases and the J segment 4 bases; nucleotides outside the gene matches: 3. The entire variable domain, with the rest obtained from reference TRBV19 and TRBJ2-5, is as follows: DGGITQSPKYLFRKEGQNVTLSCEQNLNHDAMYWYRQDPGQGLRLIYYSQIVNDFQKGDIAEGYSVSREKKESFPLTVTSAQKNPTAFYLCASRQGSETQYFGPGTRLLVL.

The chain combines TRBV4-3 with TRBJ2-1; maybe TRBD2 (5 bases). This CDR3 contains 13 residues. V dropped 1 base and J dropped 10 bases, with 11 bases sitting between them. Per the germline V gene, CDR1 is LGHNA and CDR2 is YSLEER. CDR3 residues: CASSQGPWEEQFF. In nucleotides, the CDR3 is TGCGCCAGCAGCCAAGGTCCATGGGAGGAGCAGTTCTTC.

This chain uses TRBV7-2 with TRBJ2-7, with 7 nucleotides matching TRBD2. This CDR3 region has 14 residues. In germline, CDR1 is SGHTA, CDR2 FQGNSA. V shed 1 base and J 3 bases; nucleotides not matched to a gene: 3. The chain's CDR3 is CASSLERTSYEQYF. In DNA form, the CDR3 reads TGTGCCAGCAGCTTAGAGAGGACTAGCTACGAGCAGTACTTC.

This clone was seen a few times. The V and J genes are TRBV28 and TRBJ1-1; 7 bases match TRBD1. Germline-derived CDR1 and CDR2 are MDHEN and SYDVKM. The trim removed 5 bases at V and 5 bases at J, leaving 14 bases unmatched. The CDR3 has 16 amino acids. The CDR3 bases are TGTGCCAGCAGTCAAGGAGGATTGACAGGGAGTACTGAAGCTTTCTTT. It translates to CASSQGGLTGSTEAFF.

The chain links TRBV19 to TRBJ1-2; no firm D call. Germline CDR1 LNHDA, CDR2 SQIVND (reference sequence). V was clipped by 6 bases and J by 2 bases, with 16 bases between them. CDR3 length equals 15 residues. The CDR3 coding sequence is TGTGCCAGTAGATCCGCCCGACTATCGAACTATGGCTACACCTTC. Translated, it gives CASRSARLSNYGYTF.